The T cell receptor (beta chain) described here comes from a study of T-cell memory formation after mild COVID-19. Study-level background: Largely donor-specific TCR clusters were found. Findings of the study overall: Balance between CD4 and CD8 was seen in clones contracting day 15 to 85, and a CD4+ lean was seen in later expanders. Confirmation of SARS-CoV-2 specificity was lacking for second-wave clones peaking day 37.

CDR3 length: 16 amino acids. Deletions cut 5 bases from V and 1 base from J, with 14 bases between. Germline CDR1 is KGHSH and CDR2 is LQKENI. This clonotype has only a few counts. What it recognizes is unknown. A single record per CDR3 protein comes from TCRdb applying MiXCR to the 5' RACE reads. The data hold approximately 490,000 distinct CDR3 sequences, with roughly 20% observed a single time. The specimen was PBMCs or a T cell subset sorted from them (not recorded which). This TCR derives from an adult woman who had mild COVID-19 (a few samples of this study predate the infection). Cell type and time point are not known. The rearrangement joins TRBV18 to TRBJ2-2; tentatively, D is TRBD2 (6 bases). Here the CDR3 DNA reads TGTGCCAGCTCATTCGGGAGAAGCCTGAACACCGGGGAGCTGTTTTTT. This encodes CASSFGRSLNTGELFF.